The 9 T cell receptor beta chains reported below all come from one sample, sequenced in a study of graft-versus-host responses after intestinal transplantation. Method: immunoSEQ multiplex PCR; TCRdb's copy keeps in-frame clones and lacks some. Of roughly 120,000 clones detected, 80% to 95% appear once; the ten largest clones hold roughly 0.5%. Their antigens are not known. The sample was unstimulated CD8+ T cells sorted from spleen or lymph node cells, taken before intestinal transplant. All receptors come from a human donor who received an intestinal transplant.

The chain is built from TRBV4-1 and TRBJ1-1; maybe TRBD1 (6 bases). CDR3 length: 18 residues. V lost 0 bases to trimming and J lost 0 bases, with 17 bases between them. Germline CDR1 and CDR2: MGHRA and YSYEKL. DNA for the CDR3: TGCGCCAGCAGCCAAGATCCATTGACAGGCGCAATGAACACTGAAGCTTTCTTT. Its translation: CASSQDPLTGAMNTEAFF.

This sequence joins TRBV9 and TRBJ2-7; 9 bases agree with TRBD1. After removal of 3 bases from V and 4 bases from J, the junction contained 8 bases not matched to a gene. Germline lookup yields CDR1 SGDLS and CDR2 YYNGEE. The CDR3 extends over 15 amino acids. DNA of the CDR3: TGTGCCAGCAGCGGACGGACAGGGGTGGGATACGAGCAGTACTTC. It yields the protein CASSGRTGVGYEQYF.

The J gene is TRBJ1-1, the V gene TRBV2; a possible D gene is TRBD1 (6 bases). V was clipped by 9 bases and J by 1 base, with 15 bases between them. The CDR3 sequence is 14 residues long. CDR1 is SNHLY, CDR2 FYNNEI, per germline. CDR3 in DNA: TGTGCCAGGCCGGGGGGCAGGGGGAACACTGAAGCTTTCTTT. It encodes CARPGGRGNTEAFF.

The CDR3 here is CASSLVRTLEAGNTIYF. The CDR3 DNA reads as TGTGCCAGCAGCTTAGTCCGGACCCTCGAAGCTGGAAACACCATATATTTT. This chain uses TRBV7-8 with TRBJ1-3; D is undetermined. The CDR3 length is 17 residues. Trimming stripped 1 base from V and 2 bases from J, with 15 bases between. Germline loops: CDR1 SGHVS, CDR2 FQNEAQ.

The chain joins TRBV27 to TRBJ2-7; perhaps D is TRBD1 or TRBD2 (5 bases each). The germline V and J ends were trimmed by 5 bases and 2 bases, with 13 bases remaining between them. The germline CDR1 and CDR2 sequences are MNHEY and SMNVEV (reference sequence). This CDR3 region has 14 residues. Here the CDR3 reads CASSDGTATYEQYF. In DNA form, the CDR3 reads TGTGCCAGCAGTGACGGGACGGCAACCTACGAGCAGTACTTC.

The chain employs TRBV7-3 and TRBJ2-3; D not resolved. This CDR3 region has 14 residues. V was shortened by 1 base and J by 6 bases, with 11 bases between the two germline ends. Germline V gene lookup returns CDR1 SGHTA and CDR2 FQGTGA. The DNA for the CDR3 is TGTGCCAGCAGCTTAATGAATTCTCTGGATACGCAGTATTTT. Its translation: CASSLMNSLDTQYF.

This sequence joins TRBV9 and TRBJ2-7, with D possibly being TRBD2 (6 bases). With 4 bases removed from V and 3 bases from J, the gap between germline ends came to 8 bases. Germline values: CDR1 SGDLS, CDR2 YYNGEE. The CDR3 runs to 12 residues. The CDR3 spells CASSPGSYEQYF. Written as DNA, the CDR3 is TGTGCCAGCAGCCCCGGGAGCTACGAGCAGTACTTC.

The chain employs TRBV11-3 and TRBJ2-7; TRBD2 matches at 10 bases. The CDR3 consists of 15 residues. CDR1 is SGHNT and CDR2 is YENEEA in the germline V gene. V trimming: 4 bases; J trimming: 4 bases; junction bases outside the gene matches: 7. The CDR3 loop is CASSSLAGDLYEQYF. The CDR3 DNA reads TGTGCCAGCAGCTCCCTAGCGGGAGATTTATACGAGCAGTACTTC.

This clone was detected only a few times. This chain links TRBV4-1 with TRBJ1-2; the match to TRBD1 covers 7 bases. CDR3 length: 15 amino acids. Germline CDR1 is MGHRA and CDR2 is YSYEKL. The V and J ends lost 2 bases and 3 bases, in that order; junction bases with no gene match: 6. The CDR3 loop is CASSQSITGDYGYTF. CDR3 DNA sequence: TGCGCCAGCAGCCAATCTATAACAGGGGACTATGGCTACACCTTC.